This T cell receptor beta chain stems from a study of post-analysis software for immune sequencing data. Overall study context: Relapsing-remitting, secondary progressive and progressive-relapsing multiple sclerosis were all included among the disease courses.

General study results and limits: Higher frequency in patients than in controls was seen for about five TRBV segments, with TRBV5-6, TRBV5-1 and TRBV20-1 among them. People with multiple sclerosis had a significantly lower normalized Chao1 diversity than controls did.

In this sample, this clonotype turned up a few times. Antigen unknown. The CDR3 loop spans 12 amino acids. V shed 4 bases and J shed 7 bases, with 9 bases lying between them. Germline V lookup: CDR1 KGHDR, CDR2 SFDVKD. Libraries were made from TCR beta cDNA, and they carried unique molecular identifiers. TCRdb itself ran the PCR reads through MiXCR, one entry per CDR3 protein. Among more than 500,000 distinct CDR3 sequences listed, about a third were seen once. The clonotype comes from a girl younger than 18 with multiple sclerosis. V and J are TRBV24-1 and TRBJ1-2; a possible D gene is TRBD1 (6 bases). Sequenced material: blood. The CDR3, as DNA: TGTGCCACCAGTGACAGGGGAGCTGGCTACACCTTC. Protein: CATSDRGAGYTF.